These 14 T cell receptor beta chains were sequenced from one sample in a study of T cell responses to AZD1222 COVID-19 vaccine. The repertoire was sequenced with immunoSEQ multiplex PCR; TCRdb's copy has only in-frame clones and lacks some. The sample lists 95,000 to 150,000 clones, about 90% occurring once. The sample here was peripheral blood, taken on day 0 of AZD1222 vaccination. These receptors all stem from an adult in good health.

The DNA of the CDR3 is TGTGCCAGCAGACCCGGGACAGGGCCGCTAATACGATCCTACGAGCAGTACTTC. Translation gives CASRPGTGPLIRSYEQYF. This chain uses TRBV28 with TRBJ2-7, with 9 bases aligning to TRBD1. Germline V gene lookup returns CDR1 MDHEN and CDR2 SYDVKM. The CDR3 covers 18 residues. V lost 6 bases, J lost 1 base, and 16 bases stayed unmatched.

This clone has just one count. V usage is TRBV7-2 and J usage is TRBJ1-4, with unresolved D. V was cut by 3 bases and J by 6 bases, with 14 bases left in between. This CDR3 comprises 15 residues. The germline V gene has CDR1 SGHTA and CDR2 FQGNSA. In nucleotides, the CDR3 is TGTGCCAGCAGCTTCGATGGGGTGCCGGATGAAAAACTGTTTTTT. Amino acids: CASSFDGVPDEKLFF. Based on the CDR3 plus reference TRBV7-2 and TRBJ1-4, the full variable domain is GAGVSQSPSNKVTEKGKDVELRCDPISGHTALYWYRQSLGQGLEFLIYFQGNSAPDKSGLPSDRFSAERTGGSVSTLTIQRTQQEDSAVYLCASSFDGVPDEKLFFGSGTQLSVL.

J is TRBJ1-6 and V is TRBV5-1; no definite D call. Trimming left V 9 bases short and J 6 bases short, with 19 bases between. The CDR3 is 15 residues long. Germline V gives CDR1 SGHRS, CDR2 YFSETQ. CDR3 DNA: TGCGCCAACCAAATTCACGGGGTGGGTAATTCACCCCTCCACTTT. Its protein product is CANQIHGVGNSPLHF.

The chain carries TRBV7-9 and TRBJ2-1; 8 nucleotides match TRBD2. There are 17 residues in the CDR3. Germline V CDR1 and CDR2: SEHNR, FQNEAQ (reference sequence). V dropped 8 bases and J dropped 8; count of bases not matched to a gene: 20. CDR3 residues: CASGNSGISPRWHEQFF. DNA for the CDR3: TGTGCCAGCGGGAATAGCGGGATCTCTCCCAGGTGGCATGAGCAGTTCTTC.

This clone was detected once. The chain combines TRBV2 with TRBJ1-4; 10 bases are shared with TRBD1. The CDR3 loop spans 14 amino acids. V trimming: 6 bases; J trimming: 7 bases; junction bases outside the gene matches: 5. Germline loops: CDR1 SNHLY, CDR2 FYNNEI. CDR3 sequence reads: CASRWTGGIEKLFF. Here the CDR3 DNA reads TGTGCCAGCAGATGGACAGGGGGTATTGAAAAACTGTTTTTT.

The chain combines TRBV28 with TRBJ1-5; the D gene is possibly TRBD1 (6 bases). The CDR3 spans 15 residues. Germline V gene sequence: CDR1 MDHEN, CDR2 SYDVKM. Trimming took off 2 bases at V and 5 bases at J, with 13 bases between the two ends. CDR3 residues: CASSLNTGNYQPQHF. The CDR3 DNA reads TGTGCCAGCAGTTTAAACACAGGGAACTATCAGCCCCAGCATTTT. Supplemented by reference TRBV28 and TRBJ1-5, the full variable domain reads DVKVTQSSRYLVKRTGEKVFLECVQDMDHENMFWYRQDPGLGLRLIYFSYDVKMKEKGDIPEGYSVSREKKERFSLILESASTNQTSMYLCASSLNTGNYQPQHFGDGTRLSIL.

This chain uses TRBV4-1 with TRBJ1-2, with 8 bases matching TRBD1. This CDR3 has 17 residues. V gave up 2 bases and J gave up 2 bases; unmatched junction bases: 10. CDR1 is MGHRA, CDR2 YSYEKL, per germline. CDR3 DNA: TGCGCCAGCAGCCAAAAACCCCTGGGACAGGTCAACTATGGCTACACCTTC. Encoded protein: CASSQKPLGQVNYGYTF.

The gene calls are TRBV28 and TRBJ2-3; the D gene is possibly TRBD1 (5 bases). This CDR3 spans 13 amino acids. Trimming left V 4 bases short and J 10 bases short, with 15 bases between. Germline lookup yields CDR1 MDHEN and CDR2 SYDVKM. The CDR3 nucleotides are TGTGCCAGCAGTTGGTATGTAGGGGCCGCGCAGTATTTT. It specifies CASSWYVGAAQYF.

The gene calls are TRBV19 and TRBJ1-2; D might be TRBD1 (5 bases). The germline V gene has CDR1 LNHDA and CDR2 SQIVND (reference sequence). The CDR3 runs to 14 residues. Trimming took 3 bases from V and 5 from J, leaving 13 bases between them. CDR3 DNA: TGTGCCAGTAGTATCATAGCAGGGATGTATGGCTACACCTTC. Amino acid sequence: CASSIIAGMYGYTF.

V usage is TRBV11-1 and J usage is TRBJ2-1, with D perhaps being TRBD1 or TRBD2 (6 bases each). CDR1 is SGHAT, CDR2 FQDESV, per germline (reference sequence). The CDR3 runs 16 residues. Deletions cut 6 bases from V and 0 bases from J, with 15 bases between. In nucleotides, the CDR3 is TGTGCCAGCAGTTCTATTAGGGGGGACTCCTACAATGAGCAGTTCTTC. Protein sequence: CASSSIRGDSYNEQFF.

Only one count was recorded for this clone. This sequence joins TRBV5-4 and TRBJ2-1, with 11 nucleotides matching TRBD2. The CDR3 has 15 amino acids. Unmatched junction bases numbered 4, after V lost 2 bases and J lost 6 bases. Germline V gene data show CDR1 as SGHNT and CDR2 as YYREEE (reference sequence). The CDR3: CASSFLAGGSNEQFF. In DNA, the CDR3 is TGTGCCAGCAGCTTCCTAGCGGGAGGTTCCAATGAGCAGTTCTTC.

The CDR3 DNA reads TGTGCCAGTAGTATACCGGGGGGGAACACTGAAGCTTTCTTT. Translation: CASSIPGGNTEAFF. The chain recombines TRBV19 with TRBJ1-1, with D maybe TRBD1 (5 bases). The CDR3 length is 14 residues. Trimming removed 2 bases from V and 1 base from J, with 8 bases in between. Per germline, CDR1 LNHDA and CDR2 SQIVND (reference sequence).

The V gene is TRBV18, the J gene TRBJ2-2; TRBD1 matches at 9 bases. The germline V gene encodes CDR1 KGHSH and CDR2 LQKENI. The CDR3 is 17 residues long. V was clipped by 2 bases and J by 4 bases; unmatched bases: 8. The CDR3 DNA sequence: TGTGCCAGCTCACCAGGTTGGACAGGGGAAAGCACCGGGGAGCTGTTTTTT. Its translation: CASSPGWTGESTGELFF.

The V gene is TRBV6-4, the J gene TRBJ1-1; D remains unclear. The length of the CDR3 is 14 residues. V lost 2 bases and J 1 base, leaving 8 bases between the germline ends. CDR1 MRHNA and CDR2 SNTAGT come from the germline V gene. The CDR3 reads CASSDAGQNTEAFF. The CDR3 DNA reads TGTGCCAGCAGTGACGCCGGGCAGAACACTGAAGCTTTCTTT.